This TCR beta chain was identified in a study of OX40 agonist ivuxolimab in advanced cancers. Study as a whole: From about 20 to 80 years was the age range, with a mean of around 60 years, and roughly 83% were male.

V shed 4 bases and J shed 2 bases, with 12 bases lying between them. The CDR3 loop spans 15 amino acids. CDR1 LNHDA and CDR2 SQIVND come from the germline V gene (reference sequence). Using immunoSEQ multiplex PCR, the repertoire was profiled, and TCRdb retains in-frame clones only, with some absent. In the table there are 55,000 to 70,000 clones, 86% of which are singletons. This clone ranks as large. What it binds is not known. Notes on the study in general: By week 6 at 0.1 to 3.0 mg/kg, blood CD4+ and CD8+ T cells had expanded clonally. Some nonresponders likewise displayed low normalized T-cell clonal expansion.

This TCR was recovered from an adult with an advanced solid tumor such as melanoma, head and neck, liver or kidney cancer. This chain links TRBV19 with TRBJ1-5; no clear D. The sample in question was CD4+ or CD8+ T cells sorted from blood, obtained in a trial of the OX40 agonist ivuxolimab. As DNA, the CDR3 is TGTGCCAGTAGTAGAGGGCCTTGGGGCAATCAGCCCCAGCATTTT. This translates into CASSRGPWGNQPQHF.